The clone carrying this TCR beta chain was seen a handful of times. Its antigen is not known. PCR used 60 Vbeta primers and 13 Jbeta primers. Produced via immunoSEQ multiplex PCR; TCRdb's table is partial and in-frame only. This table has about 150,000 clones, roughly 64% appearing once. This sample was included in a study of cytomegalovirus exposure and HLA in healthy donors. General study findings and limits: Reportedly, a later analysis found an Asian-associated ancestry cluster had fewer N-insertions than the roughly 670-donor mean.

The specimen was PBMCs. The source of this sequence is a woman in her twenties or thirties in good health and CMV-seropositive.

CDR3 residues: CASSRQTNQPQHF. CDR3 DNA: TGTGCCAGCAGTAGACAAACCAATCAGCCCCAGCATTTT. The rearrangement joins TRBV6-1 to TRBJ1-5, with unresolved D. The CDR3 length is 13 residues. The germline V gene encodes CDR1 MNHNS and CDR2 SASEGT. Trimming shortened V by 5 bases and J by 3 bases, and 8 bases separated the two germline ends.